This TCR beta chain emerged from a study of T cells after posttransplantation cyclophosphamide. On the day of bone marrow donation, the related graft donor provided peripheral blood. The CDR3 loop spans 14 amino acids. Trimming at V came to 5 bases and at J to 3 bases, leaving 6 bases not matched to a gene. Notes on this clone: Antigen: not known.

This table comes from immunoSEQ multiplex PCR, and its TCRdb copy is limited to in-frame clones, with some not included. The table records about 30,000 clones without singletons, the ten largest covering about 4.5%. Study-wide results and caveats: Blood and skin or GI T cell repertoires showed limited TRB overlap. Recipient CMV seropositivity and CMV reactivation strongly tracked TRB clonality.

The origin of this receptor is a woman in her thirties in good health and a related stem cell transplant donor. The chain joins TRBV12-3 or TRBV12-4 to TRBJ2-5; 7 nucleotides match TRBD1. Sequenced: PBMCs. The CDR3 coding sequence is TGTGCCAGCAGTCAGGACAGGCGAGAAGAGACCCAGTACTTC. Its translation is CASSQDRREETQYF.